A selection of T cell receptor beta chains follows, all from one sample in a study of cytomegalovirus exposure and HLA in healthy donors. Some clones are missing from TCRdb's copy, which holds only in-frame ones; the method was immunoSEQ multiplex PCR. Of about 120,000 clones listed, 90% to 97% are singletons. Sequenced sample: PBMCs. The receptor set was obtained from a man between 18 and 29 years old in good health and CMV-seronegative. The CDR3 runs from the conserved cysteine through the conserved F or W. D genes are given only for firm matches. Clone size appears in some rows only: once, few, many, or a class for an expanded clone.

d_call cdr3_length j_call clone_size v_call cdr3_nt cdr3_aa
- 15 TRBJ1-2 - TRBV6-6 TGTGCCAGCAGTTATGACAGCCCTAGACTCTATGGCTACACCTTC CASSYDSPRLYGYTF
- 11 TRBJ2-7 once TRBV10-3 TGTGCCATCAGTGAGGAGTGGGAGCAGTACTTC CAISEEWEQYF
- 15 TRBJ2-1 - TRBV7-3 TGTGCCAGCAGCAATCCGGGAGCCCTCGAAGATGAGCAGTTCTTC CASSNPGALEDEQFF
- 14 TRBJ1-2 few TRBV7-3 TGTGCCAGCAGCTTGCTAGGGGGAAGCTATGGCTACACCTTC CASSLLGGSYGYTF
- 15 TRBJ1-4 - TRBV6-5 TGTGCCAGCAGCCCCATCGGTGCAACTAATGAAAAACTGTTTTTT CASSPIGATNEKLFF
TRBD1 14 TRBJ2-7 - TRBV5-6 TGTGCCAGCAGCCCAGCCACAGGGGCCTACGAGCAGTACTTC CASSPATGAYEQYF
- 14 TRBJ1-5 - TRBV7-8 TGTGCCAGCAGACCTGCAGGGTTAGGGCAGCCCCAGCATTTT CASRPAGLGQPQHF
TRBD1 14 TRBJ2-7 once TRBV5-1 TGCGCCAGCAGTTACCGACAGGGACCCTACGAGCAGTACTTC CASSYRQGPYEQYF
TRBD2 15 TRBJ2-1 - TRBV4-2 TGTGCCAGCAGCCCCCTGACTAGCGGGAGTGATGAGCAGTTCTTC CASSPLTSGSDEQFF
TRBD1 10 TRBJ2-1 - TRBV20-1 TGCAGTGCTAGAGATGGGACAGACTTCTTC CSARDGTDFF
TRBD1 15 TRBJ2-7 - TRBV19 TGTGCCAGTAGTACCTACCTACAGGGGGATTACGAGCAGTACTTC CASSTYLQGDYEQYF
TRBD2 16 TRBJ2-1 - TRBV4-3 TGCGCCAGCAGCCAATCTCCTAGCGGGAGCGACAATGAGCAGTTCTTC CASSQSPSGSDNEQFF
- 14 TRBJ1-2 once TRBV19 TGTGCCAGTAGTCCCCGGGGGGCTTCGAGAGGCTACACCTTC CASSPRGASRGYTF
TRBD1 15 TRBJ2-5 - TRBV28 TGTGCCAGCAACCCAGACAGGGACAGGGAAGAGACCCAGTACTTC CASNPDRDREETQYF
TRBD2 13 TRBJ2-7 - TRBV27 TGTGCCAGCAGTCTAGCGGGAGGGTACGAGCAGTACTTC CASSLAGGYEQYF
TRBD2 18 TRBJ2-2 - TRBV4-3 TGCGCCAGCAGCCAAGATCCGTATAGCGGGAGCTGGACCGGGGAGCTGTTTTTT CASSQDPYSGSWTGELFF
- 13 TRBJ2-7 - TRBV7-9 TGTGCCAGCAGCTCCAGCGGTTCATACGAGCAGTACTTC CASSSSGSYEQYF
- 14 TRBJ1-1 - TRBV4-3 TGCGCCAGCAGCCAAGAAGAGGTGGGAGGTGAAGCTTTCTTT CASSQEEVGGEAFF
- 17 TRBJ2-1 once TRBV9 TGTGCCAGCAGCGAGACCCCTCTCGAGCGGGCCTACAATGAGCAGTTCTTC CASSETPLERAYNEQFF
TRBD1 14 TRBJ1-2 - TRBV27 TGTGCCAGCAGTTCTGGGACAGCGGACTATGGCTACACCTTC CASSSGTADYGYTF
TRBD1 15 TRBJ2-4 - TRBV12-5 TGTGCTAGTGGCCTAGGGACAGAATTAAAAAACATTCAGTACTTC CASGLGTELKNIQYF
TRBD1 17 TRBJ2-4 - TRBV4-3 TGCGCCAGCAGCCAAGATTTCGGGGACAGGGCCAATGTCATTCAGTACTTC CASSQDFGDRANVIQYF
TRBD1 14 TRBJ2-7 - TRBV9 TGTGCCAGCAGCGCGCCGGGACAGGGAGACGAGCAGTACTTC CASSAPGQGDEQYF
TRBD2 15 TRBJ2-1 - TRBV5-1 TGCGCCAGCAGCTTGGGCGGCGGGAGTGTAGGGGAGCAGTTCTTC CASSLGGGSVGEQFF
TRBD2 14 TRBJ2-1 - TRBV18 TGTGCCAGCTCAATGGGGAGGGCCTACAATGAGCAGTTCTTC CASSMGRAYNEQFF
- 16 TRBJ2-7 - TRBV11-3 TGTGCCAGCAGCTTAGGGCGCGGGGGACAACCCTACGAGCAGTACTTC CASSLGRGGQPYEQYF
TRBD2 12 TRBJ2-5 - TRBV28 TGTGCCAGCGGGAGGGCGGGGGAGACCCAGTACTTC CASGRAGETQYF
TRBD1 14 TRBJ1-2 - TRBV28 TGTGCCAGCAGTTCTCCCGGACAGGGGGAAGGCTACACCTTC CASSSPGQGEGYTF
TRBD1 18 TRBJ1-1 - TRBV7-9 TGTGCCAGCAGCTTAGGGGACAGGGAGGGTGTTCTGGGCACTGAAGCTTTCTTT CASSLGDREGVLGTEAFF
- 17 TRBJ1-1 - TRBV4-2 TGTGCCAGCAGCCAAGAGAGGGGGACTACGATGAACACTGAAGCTTTCTTT CASSQERGTTMNTEAFF
TRBD2 15 TRBJ2-1 - TRBV29-1 TGCAGCGTTGAGCCTAGCGGGAGGGCGTCCAATGAGCAGTTCTTC CSVEPSGRASNEQFF
- 17 TRBJ2-5 - TRBV5-1 TGCGCCAGCAGCCGCGGACAGGTTAGCGGTCCCGGGGAGACCCAGTACTTC CASSRGQVSGPGETQYF
TRBD1 15 TRBJ1-5 - TRBV7-2 TGTGCCAGCAGCTTACTCGGGACAGACAATCAGCCCCAGCATTTT CASSLLGTDNQPQHF
- 16 TRBJ1-6 - TRBV27 TGTGCCAGCAGTTTGGTATCCGGGAGCTATAATTCACCCCTCCACTTT CASSLVSGSYNSPLHF
- 17 TRBJ1-2 - TRBV19 TGTGCCAGTAGTCCGAACCCTCCGGACATCCTTAACTATGGCTACACCTTC CASSPNPPDILNYGYTF
- 16 TRBJ2-3 - TRBV5-1 TGCGCCAGCAGCTTGGCCTCTACAACAGGCAGGTATACGCAGTATTTT CASSLASTTGRYTQYF
- 13 TRBJ2-5 - TRBV15 TGTGCCACCAGCAGAGTCAGGCAAGAGACCCAGTACTTC CATSRVRQETQYF
TRBD1 13 TRBJ2-7 - TRBV29-1 TGCAGCGTTTTCTTAGACAGGGCCTACGAGCAGTACTTC CSVFLDRAYEQYF
TRBD1 16 TRBJ2-1 - TRBV5-4 TGTGCCAGCAGCTACGAAGCCGGGACAGGGTACAATGAGCAGTTCTTC CASSYEAGTGYNEQFF
TRBD1 19 TRBJ2-7 once TRBV27 TGTGCCAGCAGTTCTGGGACAGGGGCCATCAAAGGAAACCACTACGAGCAGTACTTC CASSSGTGAIKGNHYEQYF
TRBD2 16 TRBJ2-5 - TRBV18 TGTGCCAGCTCACGAGGAGGACTAGCGGGAGGAGAGACCCAGTACTTC CASSRGGLAGGETQYF
- 14 TRBJ1-5 - TRBV5-1 TGCGCCAGCAGCATATATTATAGCAATCAGCCCCAGCATTTT CASSIYYSNQPQHF
- 14 TRBJ1-4 once TRBV10-2 TGCGCCAGCAGGGATTTAATAGGGGATGAAAAACTGTTTTTT CASRDLIGDEKLFF
TRBD2 15 TRBJ2-7 - TRBV29-1 TGCAGCGTTTTAGGTGGCGGGAGGGACCCCTACGAGCAGTACTTC CSVLGGGRDPYEQYF
TRBD2 16 TRBJ2-1 once TRBV4-3 TGCGCCAGCAGCCCAGAAGCGGGAGTCTCCCACAATGAGCAGTTCTTC CASSPEAGVSHNEQFF
- 14 TRBJ2-7 - TRBV10-3 TGTGCCATCAGTGATGAGGTAAAGGCCTACGAGCAGTACTTC CAISDEVKAYEQYF
TRBD1 15 TRBJ2-3 - TRBV7-2 TGTGCCAGCAGCGTCTCCAGGGGGAGCACAGATACGCAGTATTTT CASSVSRGSTDTQYF
- 14 TRBJ1-2 - TRBV28 TGTGCCAGCACCGGAGGGGCCACCATCTATGGCTACACCTTC CASTGGATIYGYTF
- 13 TRBJ2-3 - TRBV7-3 TGTGCCAGCAGCGCCCGGGACAAGGGTACGCAGTATTTT CASSARDKGTQYF
- 16 TRBJ2-2 - TRBV7-2 TGTGCCAGCACGATCTCCGCTAGCGCTAACACCGGGGAGCTGTTTTTT CASTISASANTGELFF
- 12 TRBJ2-7 - TRBV19 TGTGCCAGTAGTATCGGGAGCGGCGAGCAGTACTTC CASSIGSGEQYF
TRBD1 14 TRBJ2-1 - TRBV27 TGTGCCAGCAGTATTGGGACAGACTACAATGAGCAGTTCTTC CASSIGTDYNEQFF
TRBD1 16 TRBJ2-5 - TRBV30 TGTGCCTGGAGTGTAGGGACAGGGGGTGTCCAAGAGACCCAGTACTTC CAWSVGTGGVQETQYF
- 15 TRBJ1-2 - TRBV11-2 TGTGCCAGCAGCTTCGCGGGACGGATTAACTATGGCTACACCTTC CASSFAGRINYGYTF